This T cell receptor (beta chain) was captured in a study of early T cells in non-severe SARS-CoV-2 infection. Study overall: Chains from this unsorted whole-blood bulk RNA could not be paired. Points from the study as a whole: Comparison of clonotypes with VDJdb favored anti-spike CD8 responses while missing private and CD4 specificities.

This clonotype was counted a few times. Its cognate antigen is unknown. With 3 bases removed from V and 5 bases from J, the gap between germline ends came to 16 bases. This CDR3 contains 15 residues. The germline CDR1 and CDR2 sequences are DFQATT and SNEGSKA (reference sequence). Researchers attached unique molecular identifiers to individual cDNA molecules. TCRdb passed the 5' RACE reads through MiXCR, listing each CDR3 protein once. The sample holds about 26,000 distinct CDR3 sequences, roughly 4.1% seen once. The source material was whole blood. The chain is built from TRBV20-1 and TRBJ1-4; D might be TRBD1 (5 bases). This receptor was taken from an adult who was a healthcare worker with PCR-confirmed SARS-CoV-2 infection or an uninfected control (not recorded which). The DNA of the CDR3 is TGCAGTGCTAGCGGGTCAGGGTGGTGGAATGAAAAACTGTTTTTT. Protein sequence: CSASGSGWWNEKLFF.